These 13 T cell receptor beta chains were sequenced from one sample in a study of T cells after yellow fever vaccination (dated by TCRdb to about 2019). Libraries were built with 5' RACE. The reads were generated on an Illumina HiSeq 2500. The raw public reads went through TCRdb reprocessing: fastp at Q25, MiXCR clone calling, in-frame beta chains kept. All rows with the same CDR3 protein become a single entry with the most common DNA and genes. The table for this sample lists roughly 150,000 distinct CDR3 sequences; about 7% of them were counted only once. More than 2% of the sample lies in the top ten. In light of the paper, this sample's treatment or condition label describes: live attenuated yellow fever vaccine strain. Specimen: CD4+ T cells sorted from PBMCs, collected about 5 days after the first yellow fever vaccination. The receptors shown here come from a man between 18 and 35 years old who received the YFV17D yellow fever vaccine.

This clonotype came up many times. V and J are TRBV4-1 and TRBJ2-5; 9 nucleotides line up with TRBD2. The CDR3 extends over 14 amino acids. Trimming took 0 bases from V and 6 from J; bases not matched to a gene: 2. The V gene's germline CDR1 is MGHRA and CDR2 YSYEKL. The CDR3 nucleotides read TGCGCCAGCAGCCAAGACAGCGGGGGGAAGACCCAGTACTTC. This sequence encodes CASSQDSGGKTQYF.

As for this clonotype: This may arise from a read error, as a much more abundant clone is one base away. The V gene is TRBV19, the J gene TRBJ2-5; 7 positions match TRBD1. The germline CDR1 and CDR2 sequences are LNHDA and SQIVND (reference sequence). The CDR3 spans 18 residues. J lost 5 bases, V lost 5 bases, and 20 bases had no gene match. The CDR3 spells CASSPQRAGTAGHETQYF. In nucleotides, the CDR3 is TGTGCCAGTAGTCCCCAGAGGGCCGGGACAGCTGGACATGAGACCCAGTACTTC.

V gene TRBV4-1 combines with J gene TRBJ1-4, with no clear D. The CDR3 is 13 amino acids. The V gene lost 2 bases and the J gene lost 5 bases, with 6 bases spanning the gap. Germline lookup yields CDR1 MGHRA and CDR2 YSYEKL. The CDR3 DNA reads as TGCGCCAGCAGCCAACAGTTAAATGAAAAACTGTTTTTT. Encoded protein: CASSQQLNEKLFF.

This clonotype was detected many times. Here the CDR3 reads CSARTSGGVPAQYF. The CDR3 coding sequence is TGCAGTGCTAGAACAAGCGGGGGGGTCCCTGCGCAGTATTTT. The J gene is TRBJ2-3, the V gene TRBV20-1; 10 bases agree with TRBD2. From germline, CDR1 is DFQATT and CDR2 SNEGSKA (reference sequence). V gave up 2 bases and J gave up 10 bases; unmatched junction bases: 9. The CDR3 length is 14 residues.

This clonotype came up a few times. This chain joins TRBV7-3 and TRBJ2-6; TRBD1 aligns across 9 bases. The CDR3 length is 19 residues. CDR1 is SGHTA, CDR2 FQGTGA, per germline. Losses at the gene ends were 4 bases for V and 0 bases for J; bases not matched to a gene: 10. The CDR3 DNA is TGTGCCAGCAGCTCCTGTCCGGGACAGGGAGTCTCTGGGGCCAACGTCCTGACTTTC. It yields the protein CASSSCPGQGVSGANVLTF.

This clonotype came up many times. The rearrangement uses TRBV10-3 and TRBJ1-1; D unresolved. Germline V gene sequence: CDR1 ENHRY, CDR2 SYGVKD. This CDR3 comprises 12 residues. V lost 4 bases, J lost 2 bases, and 5 bases lay in between. CDR3 coding DNA: TGTGCCATCAGTGGTCCAAACACTGAAGCTTTCTTT. This sequence encodes CAISGPNTEAFF.

This rearrangement joins TRBV14 to TRBJ2-1; the match to TRBD1 covers 9 bases. Germline values: CDR1 SGHDN, CDR2 FVKESK. This CDR3 comprises 13 residues. Trimming took 1 base from V and 15 from J; bases not matched to a gene: 7. The CDR3 DNA is TGTGCCAGCAGCCAAGTACAGGGGGCGAGGTGGTTCTTC. Its protein is CASSQVQGARWFF.

This clonotype was observed a few times. The rearrangement joins TRBV7-8 to TRBJ2-7, with 10 bases fitting TRBD1. J lost 7 bases, V lost 3 bases, and 12 bases had no gene match. Germline loops: CDR1 SGHVS, CDR2 FQNEAQ. The CDR3 length is 16 residues. The CDR3 DNA sequence: TGTGCCAGCAGCTTCGCGAAGGGACAGGGGTCTGGAGAGCAGTACTTC. This codes for CASSFAKGQGSGEQYF.

This clonotype was observed at least ten times. This chain links TRBV20-1 with TRBJ2-4; 9 nucleotides align to TRBD1. J was trimmed by 6 bases and V by 5 bases; bases with no gene match: 8. The CDR3 covers 14 residues. Germline V gene data show CDR1 as DFQATT and CDR2 as SNEGSKA (reference sequence). Here the CDR3 reads CSAWRDRVGNIQYF. The CDR3, as DNA: TGCAGTGCTTGGAGGGACAGGGTCGGAAACATTCAGTACTTC.

This clonotype was seen ten or more times. The V call is TRBV12-3 or TRBV12-4, the J call TRBJ2-7, with unresolved D. This CDR3 spans 14 amino acids. Trimming took off 3 bases at V and 0 bases at J, with 9 bases between the two ends. The CDR3 loop reads CASSFFKGSYEQYF. Written as DNA, the CDR3 is TGTGCCAGCAGTTTCTTTAAGGGCTCCTACGAGCAGTACTTC.

The chain recombines TRBV7-2 with TRBJ1-2, with TRBD1 matching over 8 bases. J lost 4 bases, V lost 4 bases, and 5 bases had no gene match. The CDR3 consists of 14 residues. Germline CDR1 reads SGHTA; CDR2 reads FQGNSA. The CDR3 sequence: CASSSGQASYGYTF. The CDR3 DNA reads as TGTGCCAGCAGCTCGGGACAGGCGAGCTATGGCTACACCTTC. The full variable domain, with the rest looked up from reference TRBV7-2 and TRBJ1-2, is GAGVSQSPSNKVTEKGKDVELRCDPISGHTALYWYRQSLGQGLEFLIYFQGNSAPDKSGLPSDRFSAERTGGSVSTLTIQRTQQEDSAVYLCASSSGQASYGYTFGSGTRLTVV.

This clonotype was detected ten times or more. The chain recombines TRBV4-2 with TRBJ2-3, with D perhaps TRBD2 (5 bases). The V and J ends lost 0 bases and 1 base respectively, with 11 bases between them. Germline V CDR1 and CDR2: LGHNA, YNFKEQ. This CDR3 is 16 amino acids long. CDR3 region: CASSQDLYGGTDTQYF. In DNA form, the CDR3 reads TGTGCCAGCAGCCAAGATCTATACGGGGGCACAGATACGCAGTATTTT.

This clonotype was counted many times. The chain combines TRBV4-1 with TRBJ2-2; TRBD2 is a possible D gene (5 bases). Germline CDR1 reads MGHRA; CDR2 reads YSYEKL. CDR3 length equals 17 residues. V was pared by 0 bases and J by 4 bases, with 15 bases between. CDR3 loop: CASSQDPGSLVTGELFF. Here the CDR3 DNA reads TGCGCCAGCAGCCAAGATCCGGGGTCCCTGGTCACCGGGGAGCTGTTTTTT.